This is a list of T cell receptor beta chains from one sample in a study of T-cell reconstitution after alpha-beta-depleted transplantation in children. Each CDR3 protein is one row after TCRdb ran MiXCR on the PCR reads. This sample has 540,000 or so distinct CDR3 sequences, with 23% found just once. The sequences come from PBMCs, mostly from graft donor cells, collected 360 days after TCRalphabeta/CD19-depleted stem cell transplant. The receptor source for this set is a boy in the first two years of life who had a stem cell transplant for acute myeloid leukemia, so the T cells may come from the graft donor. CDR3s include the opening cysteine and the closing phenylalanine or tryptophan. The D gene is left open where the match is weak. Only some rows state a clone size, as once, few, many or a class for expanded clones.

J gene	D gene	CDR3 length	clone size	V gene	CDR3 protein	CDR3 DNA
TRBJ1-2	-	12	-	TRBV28	CASRPGFAGYTF	TGTGCCAGCAGGCCGGGTTTCGCTGGCTACACCTTC
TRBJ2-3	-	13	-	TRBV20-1	CSAPGPPRNTQYF	TGCAGTGCCCCCGGACCCCCTCGAAATACGCAGTATTTT
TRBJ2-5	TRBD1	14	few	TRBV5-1	CASSYRGWQETQYF	TGCGCCAGCAGCTACAGGGGGTGGCAAGAGACCCAGTACTTC
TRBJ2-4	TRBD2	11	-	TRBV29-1	CSVVPGGIQYF	TGCAGCGTTGTCCCGGGGGGCATTCAGTACTTC
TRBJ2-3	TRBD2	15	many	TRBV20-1	CSARAGGPLTDTQYF	TGCAGTGCTAGAGCGGGGGGGCCCCTCACAGATACGCAGTATTTT
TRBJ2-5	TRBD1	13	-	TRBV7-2	CASVGQGRETQYF	TGTGCCAGCGTGGGACAGGGAAGAGAGACCCAGTACTTC
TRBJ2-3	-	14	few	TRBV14	CASSNLHRAHTQYF	TGTGCCAGCAGTAATCTACACAGGGCTCATACGCAGTATTTT
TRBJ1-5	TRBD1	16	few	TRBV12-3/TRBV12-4	CASSLLDRVANQPQHF	TGTGCCAGCAGTTTATTGGACAGGGTGGCCAATCAGCCCCAGCATTTT
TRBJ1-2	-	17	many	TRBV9	CASSVDSRPSGSYGYTF	TGTGCCAGCAGCGTAGACTCCCGGCCCTCAGGCAGCTATGGCTACACCTTC
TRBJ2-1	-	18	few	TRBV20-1	CSARLPDRPPSSYNEQFF	TGCAGTGCTAGACTCCCCGACAGGCCCCCTAGCTCCTACAATGAGCAGTTCTTC